This TCR beta chain was found in a study of graft-versus-host responses after intestinal transplantation. Study-level points and caveats: Early post-transplant HvG declines tracked with peak circulating GvH clone levels. The study found high graft-versus-host to host-versus-graft clonal ratios in allografts of patients with graft-donor T cell macrochimerism. GvH clones detected in recipient marrow included some appearing first in ileum or blood.

Details on this clone: Its cognate antigen is unknown.

Libraries were prepared by immunoSEQ multiplex PCR; TCRdb keeps only in-frame clonotypes and omits some of them. The data show about 43,000 clones, with around 96% seen just once and 1.6% held by the top ten. The germline CDR1 and CDR2 sequences are MNHGY and SAAAGT. With 6 bases clipped from V and 10 bases from J, the junction kept 12 bases outside the gene matches. The CDR3 totals 15 residues. The V call is TRBV6-8, the J call TRBJ1-6; 7 nucleotides align to TRBD1. The receptor comes from a human patient who received an intestinal transplant, so some T cells may come from the graft donor. The sequenced sample was PBMCs, obtained roughly 51 weeks after intestinal transplant. The CDR3 reads CASSFETGIGSPLHF. In DNA form, the CDR3 reads TGTGCCAGCAGCTTCGAGACAGGGATTGGCTCACCCCTCCACTTT.